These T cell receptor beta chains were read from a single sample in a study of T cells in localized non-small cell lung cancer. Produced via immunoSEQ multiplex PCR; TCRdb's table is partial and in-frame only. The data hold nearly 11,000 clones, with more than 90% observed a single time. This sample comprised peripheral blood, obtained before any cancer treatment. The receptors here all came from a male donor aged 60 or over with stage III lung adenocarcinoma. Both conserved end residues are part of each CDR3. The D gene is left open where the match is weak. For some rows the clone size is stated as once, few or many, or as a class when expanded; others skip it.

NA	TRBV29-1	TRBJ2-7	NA	TGCAGCGCCCTATACACAACAGGGTCATACGAGCAGTACTTC	CSALYTTGSYEQYF
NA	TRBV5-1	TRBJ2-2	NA	TGCGCCAGCAGCGACCAGGGTACCGGGGAGCTGTTTTTT	CASSDQGTGELFF
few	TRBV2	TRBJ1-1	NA	TGTGCCAGCAACCAACAGGGTGGGAACACTGAAGCTTTCTTT	CASNQQGGNTEAFF
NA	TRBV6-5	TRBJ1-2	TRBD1	TGTGCCAGCGGCCACAGGGGGCGTCAAGATGGCTACACCTTC	CASGHRGRQDGYTF
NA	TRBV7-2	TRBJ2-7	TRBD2	TGTGCCAGCAGCCATATCCTAGCGGGCAACTACGAGCAGTACTTC	CASSHILAGNYEQYF
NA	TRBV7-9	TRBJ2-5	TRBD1	TGTGCCAGCAGCCCGACGACAGGGGAGACCCAGTACTTC	CASSPTTGETQYF
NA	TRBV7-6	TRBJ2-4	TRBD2	TGTGCCAGCAGCTCTACTAGCGGGAAAGCCAAAAACATTCAGTACTTC	CASSSTSGKAKNIQYF
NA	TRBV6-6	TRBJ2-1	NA	TGTGCCAGCATAAGCAGTGCGGCAAGCTCCTACAATGAGCAGTTCTTC	CASISSAASSYNEQFF
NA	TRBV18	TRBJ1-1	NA	TGTGCCAGCTCACCACCCACAGGGAGGGGTACTGAAGCTTTCTTT	CASSPPTGRGTEAFF
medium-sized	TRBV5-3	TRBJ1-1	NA	TGTGCCAGAAGACAGGAGGATGAAGCTTTCTTT	CARRQEDEAFF
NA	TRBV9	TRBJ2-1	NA	TGTGCCAGCAGCGTAGATATAGGGGACTTCTCCTACAATGAGCAGTTCTTC	CASSVDIGDFSYNEQFF
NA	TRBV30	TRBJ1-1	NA	TGTGCCTGGAGGCAGACGAACACTGAAGCTTTCTTT	CAWRQTNTEAFF
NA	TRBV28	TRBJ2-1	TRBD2	TGTGCCAGCAGCCCGGCGGCTAGCGGGACTAATGAGCAGTTCTTC	CASSPAASGTNEQFF
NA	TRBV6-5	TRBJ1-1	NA	TGTGCCAGCAGTTTCGGGATTTCGAACACTGAAGCTTTCTTT	CASSFGISNTEAFF
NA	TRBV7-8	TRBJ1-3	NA	TGTGCCAGCAGCCAGGCCGGGACGTACGGCTCTGGAAACACCATATATTTT	CASSQAGTYGSGNTIYF
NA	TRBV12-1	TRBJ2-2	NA	TGTGCCAGCAGCTCCCGACCCGCGAACACCGGGGAGCTGTTTTTT	CASSSRPANTGELFF
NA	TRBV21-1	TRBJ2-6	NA	TGTGCCAGCCCGAAGAGGCGGACCAGGGGGCCTTCTGGGGCCAACGTCCTGACTTTC	CASPKRRTRGPSGANVLTF
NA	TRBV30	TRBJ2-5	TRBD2	TGTGCCTGGAGTCGGGGCGGGGGGTACCAAGAGACCCAGTACTTC	CAWSRGGGYQETQYF
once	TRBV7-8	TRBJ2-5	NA	TGTGCCAGCAGCCCCCCAAGGAAGGAGACCCAGTACTTC	CASSPPRKETQYF
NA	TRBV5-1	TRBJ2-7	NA	TGCGCCAGCAGCTTGGAGGGCCCGGGGGCGGGGCAGCAGTACTTC	CASSLEGPGAGQQYF
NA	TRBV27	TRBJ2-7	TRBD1	TGTGCCAGCAGTTACTGGACAGGTACCTACGAGCAGTACTTC	CASSYWTGTYEQYF
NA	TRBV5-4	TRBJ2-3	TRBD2	TGTGCCAGCGGTAGCGGGAGGAGTACCCGAACAGATACGCAGTATTTT	CASGSGRSTRTDTQYF
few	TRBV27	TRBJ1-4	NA	TGTGCCAGCAGTTTAACTACCGGCCGAATCGCTAATGAAAAACTGTTTTTT	CASSLTTGRIANEKLFF
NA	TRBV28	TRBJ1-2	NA	TGTGCCAGCAGTTTTCCCCGGAGCTATGGCTACACCTTC	CASSFPRSYGYTF